This T cell receptor (beta chain) was identified in a study of T-cell memory formation after mild COVID-19. Turning to the study itself: The study found TCR clusters largely donor specific. Study observations and caveats: The authors left the SARS-CoV-2 specificity of second-wave clones peaking on day 37 unconfirmed. There was a balanced CD4/CD8 profile in clones contracting day 15 to 85, and later expanders leaned CD4+. CD4+ contracting clones lay mainly in CM and EM, CD8+ ones in EMRA.

TCRdb redid the calling of the 5' RACE reads with MiXCR, one entry per CDR3 protein. The repertoire holds about 250,000 distinct CDR3 sequences, with 15% to 17% as singletons. The CDR3 has 12 residues. Trimming removed 3 bases at V and 0 bases at J, with 6 bases between. Germline V lookup: CDR1 SQVTM, CDR2 ANQGSEA. There are a few counts of this clonotype. As yet, its antigen is unknown. This TCR was sampled from an adult woman who had mild COVID-19 (a few samples of this study predate the infection). Cell type and time point are not known. V usage is TRBV29-1 and J usage is TRBJ2-7; no reliable D call. The sample was PBMCs or a T cell subset sorted from them (not recorded which). The DNA for the CDR3 is TGCAGCGTTGACGGCGGCTCCTACGAGCAGTACTTC. Translated: CSVDGGSYEQYF.